Listed below are T cell receptor beta chains from one sample, sequenced in a study of cytomegalovirus exposure and HLA in healthy donors. Data came from immunoSEQ multiplex PCR; TCRdb stores just in-frame clones and leaves some out. The sample lists some 170,000 clones, 84% seen once, with 10% to 13% in the top ten. The specimen sequenced was PBMCs. The receptor source for this set is a man aged 30 to 45 in good health and CMV-seropositive. CDR3s include the opening cysteine and the closing phenylalanine or tryptophan. Fields, in order: clone size, V gene, J gene, D gene, CDR3 DNA, CDR3 protein. A D gene is named only where the DNA matches it firmly. The size of a clone is reported for some rows only, either as once, few or many, or as a class for expanded clones.

few	TRBV4-3	TRBJ2-7	-	TGCGCCAGCAGCCAAGGACAGGCCGAGTCCTACGAGCAGTACTTC	CASSQGQAESYEQYF
-	TRBV5-1	TRBJ1-4	-	TGCGCCAGCAGCGGAGGGACGAATGAAAAACTGTTTTTT	CASSGGTNEKLFF
-	TRBV19	TRBJ2-7	-	TGTGCCAGTAGTATATCCAGGGGAAGCTCCTACGAGCAGTACTTC	CASSISRGSSYEQYF
-	TRBV4-1	TRBJ2-7	TRBD2	TGCGCCAGCAGCCAAGATCGGACTAGCGGGGCCCTGGCCTACGAGCAGTACTTC	CASSQDRTSGALAYEQYF
-	TRBV6-6	TRBJ2-6	TRBD1	TGTGCCAGCAGTTTCCTCGGACAGGGGGGTAACGTCCTGACTTTC	CASSFLGQGGNVLTF
-	TRBV5-6	TRBJ2-3	-	TGTGCCAGCAGCTTGGCCAATCTTAGAAGCACAGATACGCAGTATTTT	CASSLANLRSTDTQYF
-	TRBV5-6	TRBJ1-1	-	TGTGCCAGCAGCTTGGGGAAAGGAGGAGCTTTCTTT	CASSLGKGGAFF
-	TRBV4-3	TRBJ2-3	TRBD1	TGCGCCAGCAGCCAAAATAGGGACAGGGGTGCAGATACGCAGTATTTT	CASSQNRDRGADTQYF
-	TRBV30	TRBJ1-2	TRBD1	TGTGCCTGGAGGATAGGGACAGCCTATGGCTACACCTTC	CAWRIGTAYGYTF
-	TRBV7-9	TRBJ2-7	TRBD2	TGTGCCAGCAGCCCCCTAGAGCGGGAAGGGGACGAGCAGTACTTC	CASSPLEREGDEQYF
-	TRBV15	TRBJ2-1	TRBD2	TGTGCCACCAGCAGAGGGGCGGGAGACTACAATGAGCAGTTCTTC	CATSRGAGDYNEQFF
-	TRBV5-1	TRBJ2-3	-	TGCGCCAGCAGCCTGAGAGATACGCAGTATTTT	CASSLRDTQYF
-	TRBV6-1	TRBJ1-2	TRBD1	TGTGCCAGCACCCCGGGACAGGGCATTGTTGGCTACACCTTC	CASTPGQGIVGYTF
-	TRBV4-1	TRBJ2-1	TRBD2	TGCGCCAGCAGCCAAGATCGGGGGGGCAGATATGAGCAGTTCTTC	CASSQDRGGRYEQFF